This T cell receptor (beta chain) was found in a study of T cells in Graves' hyperthyroidism and ophthalmopathy. From germline, CDR1 is LNHDA and CDR2 SQIVND (reference sequence). CDR3 length equals 14 residues. Trimming stripped 3 bases from V and 7 bases from J, with 15 bases between. Regions amplified from RNA transcripts were the TCR beta CDR3 regions. Researchers ran a first-round RT-PCR on the TCR CDR3 using the HTBI primer set. MiXCR, run by TCRdb on the multiplex PCR reads, gives a single entry per CDR3 protein. The top ten clones hold 60% to 70% of a sample with about 130,000 distinct CDR3 sequences, around 20% of them seen once.

The chain has TRBV19 and TRBJ1-1; a possible D gene is TRBD1 (5 bases). The sequence came from a woman aged 45-59 years with Graves' hyperthyroidism that later progressed to Graves' ophthalmopathy. The sequenced sample consisted of blood. The CDR3 region is CASSMSQGGGEAFF. CDR3 bases: TGTGCCAGTAGTATGTCGCAGGGTGGGGGTGAAGCTTTCTTT.